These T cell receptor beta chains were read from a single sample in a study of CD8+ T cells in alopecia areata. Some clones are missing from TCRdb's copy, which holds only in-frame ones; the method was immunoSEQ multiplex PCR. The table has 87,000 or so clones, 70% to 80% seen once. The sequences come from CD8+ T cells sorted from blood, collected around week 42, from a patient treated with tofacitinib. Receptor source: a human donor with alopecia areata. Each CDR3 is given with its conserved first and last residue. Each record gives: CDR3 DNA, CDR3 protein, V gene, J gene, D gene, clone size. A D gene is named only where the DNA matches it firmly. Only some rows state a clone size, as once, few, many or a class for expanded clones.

DNA: TGTGCCAGCAGCTTAGTCGGCCTGAGGGACGAGCAGTACTTC
CDR3: CASSLVGLRDEQYF
V: TRBV7-2
J: TRBJ2-7
D: -
size: -

DNA: TGCAGCGTTGGCAGGGACGGATACAATGAGCAGTTCTTC
CDR3: CSVGRDGYNEQFF
V: TRBV29-1
J: TRBJ2-1
D: -
size: -

DNA: TGTGCCAGCAGCGGACAAGAGACCCAGTACTTC
CDR3: CASSGQETQYF
V: TRBV7-6
J: TRBJ2-5
D: -
size: -

DNA: TGTGCCAGCAGCTCCCCGACAGGCGAGCAGTACTTC
CDR3: CASSSPTGEQYF
V: TRBV7-9
J: TRBJ2-7
D: -
size: few

DNA: TGTGCCAGCTCGGGAGGGGGCCAACTAAACACTGAAGCTTTCTTT
CDR3: CASSGGGQLNTEAFF
V: TRBV13
J: TRBJ1-1
D: TRBD1
size: -

DNA: TGTGCCAGCAGTGACTGGGACCAAGAGACCCAGTACTTC
CDR3: CASSDWDQETQYF
V: TRBV25-1
J: TRBJ2-5
D: -
size: -

DNA: TGTGCCAGCAGCCCCGGATGGGGACCTTCCTACGAGCAGTACTTC
CDR3: CASSPGWGPSYEQYF
V: TRBV7-2
J: TRBJ2-7
D: -
size: -

DNA: TGTGCCAGCAGCCGAGAACAGGGGGAGGGCACAGATACGCAGTATTTT
CDR3: CASSREQGEGTDTQYF
V: TRBV5-6
J: TRBJ2-3
D: TRBD1
size: -

DNA: TGTGCCAGCAGTTCCGGGGCCAGCCTTATGAACACTGAAGCTTTCTTT
CDR3: CASSSGASLMNTEAFF
V: TRBV27
J: TRBJ1-1
D: -
size: -

DNA: TGTGCCAGCAGTTTATCTAGCGGGCGGGAGCTGTTTTTT
CDR3: CASSLSSGRELFF
V: TRBV27
J: TRBJ2-2
D: TRBD2
size: once

DNA: TGTGCCAGCAGCTTAGATGAGTGGACTAGCGGCCCAAGCTCCTACGAGCAGTACTTC
CDR3: CASSLDEWTSGPSSYEQYF
V: TRBV7-2
J: TRBJ2-7
D: TRBD2
size: -

DNA: TGTGCCAGCTGTGCGCGAAGGACAGGGGGTTCACCCCTCCACTTT
CDR3: CASCARRTGGSPLHF
V: TRBV6-5
J: TRBJ1-6
D: TRBD1
size: -

DNA: TGTGTCACAGGCTACACTGAAGCTTTCTTT
CDR3: CVTGYTEAFF
V: TRBV19
J: TRBJ1-1
D: -
size: few

DNA: TGTGCCAGCAGTTTGGCCGCCGGGGAGTTACAAGAGACCCAGTACTTC
CDR3: CASSLAAGELQETQYF
V: TRBV27
J: TRBJ2-5
D: -
size: few

DNA: TGTGCCAGCAGTGCGGCTTACGAGCAGTACTTC
CDR3: CASSAAYEQYF
V: TRBV25-1
J: TRBJ2-7
D: -
size: -

DNA: TGTGCCTGGAGTGAGGGAACCCTGGACTATGGCTACACCTTC
CDR3: CAWSEGTLDYGYTF
V: TRBV30
J: TRBJ1-2
D: -
size: once

DNA: TGTGCCAGCAGCTTAGCCGGCAGGGCCTACGAGCAGTACTTC
CDR3: CASSLAGRAYEQYF
V: TRBV11-2
J: TRBJ2-7
D: -
size: -

DNA: TGTGCCAGCAGTCCAAACCCGGAAGTTTATGAGCAGTTCTTC
CDR3: CASSPNPEVYEQFF
V: TRBV27
J: TRBJ2-1
D: -
size: -

DNA: TGCGCCAGCAGCTTGGGGGGCACAGATACGCAGTATTTT
CDR3: CASSLGGTDTQYF
V: TRBV5-1
J: TRBJ2-3
D: -
size: -

DNA: TGTGCTAGTGGGAGCTCCTACGAGCAGTACTTC
CDR3: CASGSSYEQYF
V: TRBV12-5
J: TRBJ2-7
D: -
size: -

DNA: TGTGCCACCAGAACGGGGGGGACTGAAGCTTTCTTT
CDR3: CATRTGGTEAFF
V: TRBV15
J: TRBJ1-1
D: -
size: -

DNA: TGCAGCGCCGGGACACCGAACACTGAAGCTTTCTTT
CDR3: CSAGTPNTEAFF
V: TRBV29-1
J: TRBJ1-1
D: -
size: few

DNA: TGTGCCAGCAGTTATGGATCCAACACTGAAGCTTTCTTT
CDR3: CASSYGSNTEAFF
V: TRBV6-5
J: TRBJ1-1
D: -
size: -

DNA: TGTGCCAGCAGCTTTATCCAGGGGACCTTCGCAGATACGCAGTATTTT
CDR3: CASSFIQGTFADTQYF
V: TRBV7-9
J: TRBJ2-3
D: -
size: once

DNA: TGTGCCAGCAGCAAATATGTACAGCGGAACACTGAAGCTTTCTTT
CDR3: CASSKYVQRNTEAFF
V: TRBV21-1
J: TRBJ1-1
D: -
size: -

DNA: TGCGCCAGCAGCTTGGTTGCTGGGAGGGAGGAGACCCAGTACTTC
CDR3: CASSLVAGREETQYF
V: TRBV5-1
J: TRBJ2-5
D: TRBD2
size: -

DNA: TGTGCCAGCAGTGAAAGTCCAGGGGTCGTTACTGAAGCTTTCTTT
CDR3: CASSESPGVVTEAFF
V: TRBV2
J: TRBJ1-1
D: -
size: -

DNA: TGTGCCAGCAGCCAAGGCGTTGGCACTGAAGCTTTCTTT
CDR3: CASSQGVGTEAFF
V: TRBV14
J: TRBJ1-1
D: -
size: once

DNA: TGCGCCAGCAGTGACGCAGGGTACCATGAGCAGTTCTTC
CDR3: CASSDAGYHEQFF
V: TRBV10-2
J: TRBJ2-1
D: -
size: -

DNA: TGTGCCAGCAGCGTAGGTTATGACAGCCTGAACTATGGCTACACCTTC
CDR3: CASSVGYDSLNYGYTF
V: TRBV9
J: TRBJ1-2
D: -
size: -

DNA: TGTGCCAGCAGGCTGGGGACAGGGGATGTCGGGGAGCTGTTTTTT
CDR3: CASRLGTGDVGELFF
V: TRBV6-6
J: TRBJ2-2
D: TRBD1
size: -

DNA: TGTGCCAGCAGTACAACTAGCGGCTACGAGCAGTACTTC
CDR3: CASSTTSGYEQYF
V: TRBV6-5
J: TRBJ2-7
D: TRBD2
size: -

DNA: TGCAGCGCGGCAAAGGGCAGGGGGTCTGAAGCTTTCTTT
CDR3: CSAAKGRGSEAFF
V: TRBV29-1
J: TRBJ1-1
D: TRBD1
size: -

DNA: TGCAGCGCAAAACAGGGGGTCGGTGAAAAACTGTTTTTT
CDR3: CSAKQGVGEKLFF
V: TRBV29-1
J: TRBJ1-4
D: TRBD1
size: -

DNA: TGCGCCAGCAGCCAAGTCTGGCCTCCTCCGAATGAGCAGTTCTTC
CDR3: CASSQVWPPPNEQFF
V: TRBV4-3
J: TRBJ2-1
D: -
size: few

DNA: TGTGCCACCAGCATCCGGGGGAGTAATGAGCAGTTCTTC
CDR3: CATSIRGSNEQFF
V: TRBV15
J: TRBJ2-1
D: -
size: -

DNA: TGTGCCAGCAGCTCCGCGGGGTACGCTTTCTTT
CDR3: CASSSAGYAFF
V: TRBV11-2
J: TRBJ1-1
D: -
size: few

DNA: TGCAGCGCGGACACCCGGGGCCCCGGTAATAATGGCTACACCTTC
CDR3: CSADTRGPGNNGYTF
V: TRBV29-1
J: TRBJ1-2
D: -
size: -

DNA: TGTGCCTGGACCTCAGCGGGGAAGAACACCGGGGAGCTGTTTTTT
CDR3: CAWTSAGKNTGELFF
V: TRBV30
J: TRBJ2-2
D: TRBD2
size: -

DNA: TGTGCCAGCAGTCCGGAGGGATCTTACGAGCAGTACTTC
CDR3: CASSPEGSYEQYF
V: TRBV7-9
J: TRBJ2-7
D: -
size: few

DNA: TGCAGCGATGGACAGGGTGACACAGATACGCAGTATTTT
CDR3: CSDGQGDTDTQYF
V: TRBV29-1
J: TRBJ2-3
D: TRBD1
size: -

DNA: TGCAGCGGAAGGACAGGGTACACCGGGGAGCTGTTTTTT
CDR3: CSGRTGYTGELFF
V: TRBV29-1
J: TRBJ2-2
D: TRBD1
size: few

DNA: TGTGCCAGCAGCTTAGCAGCGGGGCCGGAAGAGACCCAGTACTTC
CDR3: CASSLAAGPEETQYF
V: TRBV11-2
J: TRBJ2-5
D: TRBD2
size: few

DNA: TGTGCCAGCAGTTATTCCCCTAGCGGGGGGGCCGGGGAGCTGTTTTTT
CDR3: CASSYSPSGGAGELFF
V: TRBV6-5
J: TRBJ2-2
D: TRBD2
size: -

DNA: TGTGCCAGCAGTGAAGACAGGGGCTACGAGCAGTACTTC
CDR3: CASSEDRGYEQYF
V: TRBV25-1
J: TRBJ2-7
D: TRBD1
size: -

DNA: TGTGCCACCAGCAGAGGAGCGACAGAGGGCACCGGGGAGCTGTTTTTT
CDR3: CATSRGATEGTGELFF
V: TRBV15
J: TRBJ2-2
D: -
size: -

DNA: TGTGCCAGCAGCTCCTCGACAGGGAACACTGAAGCTTTCTTT
CDR3: CASSSSTGNTEAFF
V: TRBV7-2
J: TRBJ1-1
D: -
size: -

DNA: TGCAGCGTTGAAGATCCAGGCTGGAACTATGGCTACACCTTC
CDR3: CSVEDPGWNYGYTF
V: TRBV29-1
J: TRBJ1-2
D: -
size: -

DNA: TGTGCCTGGAGTGGTAATGCCTACGGCGGAAAACTGTTTTTT
CDR3: CAWSGNAYGGKLFF
V: TRBV30
J: TRBJ1-4
D: -
size: -

DNA: TGCGCCAGCAGCCAAGACAGGGCAACTAATGAAAAACTGTTTTTT
CDR3: CASSQDRATNEKLFF
V: TRBV4-3
J: TRBJ1-4
D: -
size: -

DNA: TGTGCCAGCCTCCACCGGGACGCCCTTAACTATGGCTACACCTTC
CDR3: CASLHRDALNYGYTF
V: TRBV28
J: TRBJ1-2
D: -
size: -

DNA: TGTGCCAGCAGTGAACGCCGGGACAACTCCTACGAGCAGTACTTC
CDR3: CASSERRDNSYEQYF
V: TRBV25-1
J: TRBJ2-7
D: -
size: -

DNA: TGCAGCGTTTTCATCGCCGAAGCTTTCTTT
CDR3: CSVFIAEAFF
V: TRBV29-1
J: TRBJ1-1
D: -
size: -

DNA: TGCAGCGTTGAAGATCAAGGGACTTACGAGCAGTACTTC
CDR3: CSVEDQGTYEQYF
V: TRBV29-1
J: TRBJ2-7
D: -
size: -

DNA: TGCAGCGTTGATCAAGGCTACACCTTC
CDR3: CSVDQGYTF
V: TRBV29-1
J: TRBJ1-2
D: -
size: -